The 9 T cell receptor beta chains given below trace back to one sample, sequenced in a study of blood T cells in healthy people across ages. A sample-barcoded 5' primer and a J-beta primer mix were used in a second PCR of about 7 to 11 cycles. TCRdb ran MiXCR on the 5' RACE reads and lists one entry per CDR3 protein. Of approximately 900,000 distinct CDR3 sequences listed, almost 30% are singletons. In addition, the sample was reused for a study of T cells of mothers and their children.

Sequenced material: blood. These receptors were collected from a woman aged 40 to 50 in good health.

This clonotype has a handful of counts. This may stem from a read error, because a much larger clone lies one nucleotide away. The chain couples TRBV6-6 to TRBJ2-5; maybe TRBD1 (6 bases). The germline V gene has CDR1 MNHNY and CDR2 SVGAGI (reference sequence). The CDR3 is 15 residues long. Trimming stripped 5 bases from V and 0 bases from J, with 13 bases between. CDR3 loop: CASSRAGTNQETQYF. In nucleotides, the CDR3 is TGTGCCAGCAGTCGGGCCGGGACAAACCAAGAGACCCAGTACTTC.

This clonotype was recorded at least ten times. This sequence joins TRBV29-1 and TRBJ2-7, with 15 bases that match TRBD2. The CDR3 totals 16 residues. CDR1 and CDR2 from the germline V gene are SQVTM and ANQGSEA. The V and J ends lost 7 bases and 3 bases, in that order; junction bases with no gene match: 10. For the CDR3, the DNA is TGCAGCGCTTCGACGGGACTAGCGGGGGGCCGCTACGAGCAGTACTTC. Its translation: CSASTGLAGGRYEQYF.

This clonotype was found many times. V and J are TRBV9 and TRBJ2-3; TRBD1 agrees at 8 bases. Unmatched junction bases numbered 12, after V lost 4 bases and J lost 8 bases. The CDR3 is made up of 15 amino acids. Germline CDR1 reads SGDLS; CDR2 reads YYNGEE. CDR3 protein: CASSPVTGGSSTQYF. The CDR3 DNA sequence: TGTGCCAGCAGCCCCGTAACAGGGGGTTCAAGTACGCAGTATTTT.

The chain couples TRBV3-1 to TRBJ1-1, with D perhaps matching TRBD1 (6 bases). The V gene's germline CDR1 is LGHDT and CDR2 YNNKEL (reference sequence). CDR3 length equals 12 residues. V was cut by 4 bases and J by 10 bases, with 13 bases left in between. The CDR3 region has the DNA TGTGCCAGCAGCCTTACACAGGGACCAGCTTTCTTT. Protein product: CASSLTQGPAFF.

The sample holds many counts of this clonotype. The chain is built from TRBV5-8 and TRBJ2-4; D might be TRBD1 (6 bases). The CDR3 covers 15 residues. The germline V and J ends were trimmed by 7 bases and 1 base, with 15 bases remaining between them. Germline lookup yields CDR1 SGHTS and CDR2 YDEGEE. Here the CDR3 reads CASQQGPGAKNIQYF. As DNA, the CDR3 is TGTGCCAGCCAACAGGGTCCGGGGGCCAAAAACATTCAGTACTTC.

CDR3 in amino acids: CASSVVQGPLSGANVLTF. The CDR3 bases are TGTGCCAGCAGCGTGGTTCAGGGACCTCTCTCTGGGGCCAACGTCCTGACTTTC. This sequence joins TRBV5-6 and TRBJ2-6; the D gene could be TRBD1 or TRBD2 (5 bases each). V lost 4 bases and J 0 bases, leaving 17 bases between the germline ends. This CDR3 contains 18 residues. Germline values: CDR1 SGHDT, CDR2 YYEEEE.

In this sample, this clonotype turned up many times. The rearrangement joins TRBV7-2 to TRBJ1-5; 9 bases align to TRBD1. CDR1 is SGHTA and CDR2 is FQGNSA in the germline V gene. There are 14 residues in the CDR3. Losses at the gene ends were 5 bases for V and 5 bases for J; bases not matched to a gene: 4. The CDR3 reads CASSPDRGYQPQHF. The CDR3 DNA is TGTGCCAGCAGCCCGGACAGGGGTTATCAGCCCCAGCATTTT. Full variable domain (missing parts from reference TRBV7-2 and TRBJ1-5): GAGVSQSPSNKVTEKGKDVELRCDPISGHTALYWYRQSLGQGLEFLIYFQGNSAPDKSGLPSDRFSAERTGGSVSTLTIQRTQQEDSAVYLCASSPDRGYQPQHFGDGTRLSIL.

This rearrangement joins TRBV5-8 to TRBJ2-5; tentatively, D is TRBD1 (6 bases). V was cut by 0 bases and J by 5 bases, with 11 bases left in between. This CDR3 region has 14 residues. Germline-derived CDR1 and CDR2 are SGHTS and YDEGEE. The CDR3 loop reads CASSLAAGVETQYF. For the CDR3, the DNA is TGTGCCAGCAGCTTGGCCGCAGGGGTTGAGACCCAGTACTTC.

The chain joins TRBV7-2 to TRBJ1-1, with TRBD1 matching over 8 bases. The junction had 8 bases not matched to a gene; V was cut back by 2 bases and J by 3 bases. There are 16 residues in the CDR3. Germline CDR1 and CDR2: SGHTA and FQGNSA. CDR3 DNA sequence: TGTGCCAGCAGCTTACCCGGGACAGGAGGGGACACTGAAGCTTTCTTT. Protein sequence: CASSLPGTGGDTEAFF.